Listed below are T cell receptor beta chains from one sample, sequenced in a study of identical twins. MiXCR, applied by TCRdb to the 5' RACE reads, yields one record per CDR3 protein. This table holds some 240,000 distinct CDR3 sequences, about 8.3% found once. This same sample was also part of a study on yellow fever vaccine responses in identical twins.

The specimen sequenced was CD8+ T cells sorted from blood. All receptors derive from a woman aged 18-29 years in good health. The CDR3 runs from the conserved cysteine through the conserved F or W. The order of the fields is clone size, D gene, V gene, CDR3 length, J gene, CDR3 protein, CDR3 DNA. The D gene is left open where the match is weak. For some rows the clone size is stated as once, few or many, or as a class when expanded; others skip it.

size: .; D: TRBD1; V: TRBV4-3; length: 16; J: TRBJ2-7; CDR3: CASSQDSTGGSYEQYF; DNA: TGCGCCAGCAGCCAAGACTCGACAGGGGGCTCCTACGAGCAGTACTTC
size: many; D: .; V: TRBV6-4; length: 15; J: TRBJ2-3; CDR3: CASSPRGEGTDTQYF; DNA: TGTGCCAGCAGCCCCCGAGGGGAAGGGACAGATACGCAGTATTTT
size: .; D: .; V: TRBV24-1; length: 14; J: TRBJ2-1; CDR3: CATSDWEGYNEQFF; DNA: TGTGCCACCAGTGACTGGGAAGGTTACAATGAGCAGTTCTTC
size: .; D: TRBD2; V: TRBV20-1; length: 15; J: TRBJ2-7; CDR3: CSARDSSGPTYEQYF; DNA: TGCAGTGCTAGAGACTCTAGCGGACCTACCTACGAGCAGTACTTC
size: .; D: .; V: TRBV7-9; length: 14; J: TRBJ2-1; CDR3: CASSLELDKDEQFF; DNA: TGTGCCAGCAGCTTAGAACTGGACAAGGATGAGCAGTTCTTC
size: few; D: .; V: TRBV11-2; length: 19; J: TRBJ1-2; CDR3: CASSLVVGQLEGQGYGYTF; DNA: TGTGCCAGCAGCTTAGTTGTAGGCCAACTTGAGGGGCAGGGGTATGGCTACACCTTC
size: .; D: .; V: TRBV28; length: 15; J: TRBJ2-7; CDR3: CASTPMSGLDYEQYF; DNA: TGTGCCAGCACCCCCATGAGTGGGCTAGACTACGAGCAGTACTTC
size: few; D: .; V: TRBV6-5; length: 15; J: TRBJ2-3; CDR3: CASSYSGDGTDTQYF; DNA: TGTGCCAGCAGTTACTCGGGCGATGGCACAGATACGCAGTATTTT
size: many; D: .; V: TRBV5-1; length: 13; J: TRBJ2-7; CDR3: CASSSDQTYEQYF; DNA: TGCGCCAGCAGCTCGGATCAAACCTACGAGCAGTACTTC
size: many; D: TRBD2; V: TRBV4-3; length: 15; J: TRBJ2-7; CDR3: CASSDWTSGSYEQYF; DNA: TGCGCCAGCAGCGATTGGACTAGCGGGAGTTACGAGCAGTACTTC
size: few; D: TRBD2; V: TRBV10-3; length: 16; J: TRBJ2-2; CDR3: CAIRPTSGINTGELFF; DNA: TGTGCCATCAGACCTACTAGCGGCATCAACACCGGGGAGCTGTTTTTT
size: .; D: .; V: TRBV20-1; length: 13; J: TRBJ2-7; CDR3: CSARGTGIYEQYF; DNA: TGCAGTGCTAGGGGGACGGGCATCTACGAGCAGTACTTC
size: .; D: .; V: TRBV7-9; length: 13; J: TRBJ2-7; CDR3: CDSSLERTYEQYF; DNA: TGTGACAGCAGCTTAGAAAGAACCTACGAGCAGTACTTC
size: few; D: .; V: TRBV27; length: 15; J: TRBJ2-3; CDR3: CASSLIVSSTDTQYF; DNA: TGTGCCAGCAGTTTAATAGTCAGTAGCACAGATACGCAGTATTTT
size: many; D: TRBD1; V: TRBV29-1; length: 10; J: TRBJ2-1; CDR3: CSVERDSQFF; DNA: TGCAGCGTTGAGAGGGACAGCCAGTTCTTC
size: .; D: .; V: TRBV2; length: 13; J: TRBJ2-1; CDR3: CASKVSVNNEQFF; DNA: TGTGCCAGCAAAGTGTCAGTCAACAATGAGCAGTTCTTC
size: .; D: .; V: TRBV6-2/TRBV6-3; length: 15; J: TRBJ2-7; CDR3: CASSYSSWISYEQYF; DNA: TGTGCCAGCAGTTACTCGAGCTGGATCTCCTACGAGCAGTACTTC
size: few; D: .; V: TRBV5-1; length: 13; J: TRBJ2-5; CDR3: CASRENREETQYF; DNA: TGCGCCAGCAGAGAGAACAGGGAAGAGACCCAGTACTTC